One sample yielded the 2 T cell receptor beta chains listed below, sequenced in a study of T cells after yellow fever vaccination. TCRdb used MiXCR to reprocess the 5' RACE reads, holding one entry per CDR3 protein. In the table there are around 550,000 distinct CDR3 sequences, roughly 21% of which are singletons. The starting material was PBMCs, obtained 15 days after the yellow fever booster vaccination. The receptors were sampled from a man aged 30 to 39 who received the YFV17D yellow fever vaccine.

The chain uses TRBV5-5 and TRBJ1-1; D is undetermined. Germline-derived CDR1 and CDR2 are SGHKS and YYEKEE (reference sequence). The CDR3 runs to 16 residues. The V gene lost 4 bases and the J gene lost 0 bases, with 16 bases spanning the gap. CDR3 bases: TGTGCCAGCAGCCGGGAACTTAGTTGGATGAACACTGAAGCTTTCTTT. As protein: CASSRELSWMNTEAFF.

In its sample, this clonotype was seen a few times. J is TRBJ2-3 and V is TRBV20-1, with D tentatively TRBD1 (7 bases). CDR1 DFQATT and CDR2 SNEGSKA come from the germline V gene (reference sequence). Trimming cost V 5 bases and J 5 bases, with 35 bases left between them. The CDR3 is 20 amino acids. CDR3 coding DNA: TGCAGTGCTCGCCCCCAACGTTTAGCGGACCGTCCAGGGGGGCGAGATACGCAGTATTTT. It yields the protein CSARPQRLADRPGGRDTQYF.